This TCR beta chain stems from a study of human T cells and chemical hapten exposure (dated by TCRdb to the early 2020s). In terms of the full investigation: For sensitization, 2% DPC in acetone was applied to a roughly 2 cm by roughly 2 cm area of upper inner arm skin. Throughout the study period of roughly 24 weeks, patients also received therapeutic DPC doses to the scalp every week. Patch testing was done on the upper back using Finn chambers containing 0.01% DPC, and results were scored after 6 days according to International Contact Dermatitis Research Group standards. The mostly female patient cohort included alopecia areata with under or over 50% scalp involvement, alopecia totalis and alopecia universalis. Libraries were combined into a pool for sequencing, and differences in TCR yield between samples came mainly from small differences in library volumes within the pool. The study tracked peripheral blood TCR repertoire changes in vivo during primary and secondary sensitization to the hapten diphenylcyclopropenone (DPC) in alopecia patients. Patient blood was sampled pre-sensitization (week 0) and at 2, 6 and about 24 weeks after DPC sensitization. Roughly 30 alopecia patients provided blood for TCR sequencing at one to four time points (pre-sensitization, 2, 6 and 24 weeks).

This specimen's time point label, interpreted: patch test 1, 2 weeks after DPC sensitization. What the treatment or condition label conveys for this sample: therapeutic diphenylcyclopropenone sensitization with weekly scalp DPC. At each patch-test visit, blood was drawn before the patch test was applied. To be eligible, patients had to be aged 18 to 70, diagnosed with alopecia and judged suitable for DPC therapy, while pregnant patients were excluded. Total RNA was extracted from unfractionated whole blood that had been collected in Tempus Blood RNA tubes. Details on this clonotype: The antigen it binds to is not known. Base qualities were left out, and no much larger clone turns up one base away.

In the germline V gene, CDR1 corresponds to MNHNS and CDR2 to SASEGT. The CDR3 runs 11 residues from the cysteine to the phenylalanine. Only the CDR3 DNA is retained, 33 bases long and in frame from the first base. Receptors were amplified or captured by RACE. Reads for this sample came from a NextSeq 500. During library preparation, unique molecular identifiers were attached to individual cDNA molecules so that TCRs could be counted quantitatively and reproducibly. For every blood RNA sample, sequencing covered both the TCR alpha and TCR beta chains. The paper's data handling went like this. Samples had a median of roughly 98,000 TCRs, with a range from about 20,000 to 690,600. V, J and CDR3 annotation of the TCR reads was carried out using the Decombinator software suite. To make PS versus PT1 abundance plots, every sample was subsampled to the same number of TCRs (28,000). TCRs were defined as expanded if absent before sensitization and observed at least eight times at the 2-week time point. TCRdb reprocessing: public reads trimmed at Q25 with fastp, clones called with MiXCR, in-frame beta chains kept. Rows are combined by CDR3 protein, so each entry shows the most common genes and DNA. TCRdb's processing, not the authors' own work, is the source of the V and J calls. Counted in this sample were a few hundred thousand distinct CDR3 sequences; about 4.8% of them appeared once. The ten top clones hold around 2% of the sample.

Findings and caveats that apply to the study as a whole: Because every patient had alopecia, a presumed autoimmune disease, the patients' immune response might differ from that of healthy individuals. Repeated subsampling changed both the strength of the expansion versus patch-test correlation and the threshold at which the correlation became significant. The number of PT1 expanded TCRs positively correlated with patch test score, significant at thresholds 8, 16 and 32 but not 4. Compared with pre-sensitization or healthy control sets, expanded TCRs formed significantly more large CDR3 similarity clusters, which is consistent with antigen-driven responses. No change with DPC sensitization was found in the number of TCRs above 1 in 1000 frequency, and no evidence of global repertoire structure alterations was found.

The sequence was obtained from a woman in her forties or fifties with alopecia areata. Some clones in this sample may be carry-over from other donors' samples. The receptor chain draws on TRBV6-1 and TRBJ2-2; there is no confident call for the D gene. The sequencing used whole blood, collected in connection with sensitization to the hapten diphenylcyclopropenone (DPC). CDR3 loop: CATSVAGELFF. The DNA sequence follows: TGTGCTACTTCGGTGGCCGGGGAGCTGTTTTTT.